The T cell receptor beta chain described here comes from a study of shared clonotypes between healthy human individuals. For the study at large: Two women and a few men aged 18 to 49 made up the donors.

Concerning this clone itself: In the same sample, other DNA sequences code for this CDR3.

Per germline, CDR1 SGHTA and CDR2 FQGTGA. With 2 bases clipped from V and 2 bases from J, the junction kept 3 bases outside the gene matches. The CDR3 consists of 16 residues. Produced via immunoSEQ multiplex PCR; TCRdb's table is partial and in-frame only. The sample lists about 490,000 clones, more than 65% occurring once. The chain recombines TRBV7-3 with TRBJ2-5; TRBD2 matches 12 bases. This TCR was recovered from a woman between 40 and 50 years old in good health. Some clones in this sample may be carry-over from other donors' samples. Source material: PBMCs. The chain's CDR3 is CASSLSGTSGQETQYF. As DNA, the CDR3 is TGTGCCAGCAGCTTATCCGGGACTAGCGGGCAAGAGACCCAGTACTTC.